This T cell receptor (beta chain) was sequenced in a study of shared clonotypes between healthy human individuals. Notes on the study in general: The donor pool, a small one, limited the genetic and exposure-history diversity represented.

Clones were read by immunoSEQ multiplex PCR, and TCRdb kept only the in-frame ones, dropping some. The profile shows about 1 million clones, under 80% of them singletons. Germline assignment: CDR1 LNHDA and CDR2 SQIVND (reference sequence). Trimming left V 5 bases short and J 2 bases short, with 11 bases between. This CDR3 contains 14 residues. Concerning this clone: Its antigen remains unknown.

The clonotype originates from a man aged 18 to 30 in good health. The sample comprised memory CD4+ T cells sorted from blood. Sample subset: CD45RA-negative fraction. The V gene is TRBV19, the J gene TRBJ2-3; D gene uncertain. The CDR3 reads CASSPFRDTDTQYF. CDR3 DNA sequence: TGTGCCAGTAGTCCTTTTCGCGACACAGATACGCAGTATTTT. The complete variable domain, with remaining parts taken from reference TRBV19 and TRBJ2-3, reads DGGITQSPKYLFRKEGQNVTLSCEQNLNHDAMYWYRQDPGQGLRLIYYSQIVNDFQKGDIAEGYSVSREKKESFPLTVTSAQKNPTAFYLCASSPFRDTDTQYFGPGTRLTVL.